The clone carrying this TCR beta chain was observed a few times. The data originate from a study of early T cells in non-severe SARS-CoV-2 infection. TCRdb fed the 5' RACE reads into MiXCR, producing one record per CDR3 protein. The top ten hold over 4.5% of the sample, which has tens of thousands of distinct CDR3 sequences, over 8% seen once. The V and J ends lost 5 bases and 1 base respectively, with 11 bases between them. CDR1 SGHAT and CDR2 FQNNGV come from the germline V gene. The CDR3 contains 14 residues. This sample comprised whole blood, obtained at baseline. This sequence was found in an adult who was a healthcare worker with PCR-confirmed SARS-CoV-2 infection or an uninfected control (not recorded which). The chain links TRBV11-2 to TRBJ2-5; D is perhaps TRBD2 (6 bases). CDR3 region: CASSPSGFQETQYF. As DNA, the CDR3 is TGTGCCAGCAGCCCAAGCGGGTTCCAAGAGACCCAGTACTTC.